A single sample is the source of the 28 T cell receptor beta chains below, sequenced in a study of shared clonotypes between healthy human individuals. Profiled with immunoSEQ multiplex PCR; TCRdb holds only in-frame clones, not every one. This sample has 2 million to 2.5 million clones; more than 90% occur once, and the top ten carry 0.13%. Sequencing was carried out using naive CD4+ T cells sorted from blood. Noted subset: CD45RA+ positively selected. The receptors come from a man aged 18 to 29 in good health.

This chain connects TRBV11-2 to TRBJ1-2; D gene uncertain. The CDR3 contains 15 residues. Germline lookup yields CDR1 SGHAT and CDR2 FQNNGV. Between the trimmed V and J ends, which lost 0 bases and 4 bases, there was a span of 12 bases. CDR3 in DNA: TGTGCCAGCAGCTTAGATTGGTTAGAAACCTATGGCTACACCTTC. It yields the protein CASSLDWLETYGYTF.

In its sample, this clone was seen once. The rearrangement links TRBV5-4 to TRBJ2-7; possibly TRBD1 for D (8 bases). The CDR3 consists of 16 residues. V was trimmed by 6 bases and J by 1 base, leaving 20 bases between them. Germline CDR1 reads SGHNT; CDR2 reads YYREEE (reference sequence). Here the CDR3 reads CASTRGGTGTSYEQYF. Written as DNA, the CDR3 is TGTGCCAGCACCAGGGGGGGGACAGGAACTTCCTACGAGCAGTACTTC.

With respect to this clone: Other nucleotide sequences in the sample specify the same CDR3. The chain uses TRBV7-2 and TRBJ2-7; TRBD2 aligns across 8 bases. V trimming: 3 bases; J trimming: 1 base; junction bases outside the gene matches: 5. Per the germline V gene, CDR1 is SGHTA and CDR2 is FQGNSA. The CDR3 is 15 residues long. The CDR3: CASSLVAGGSYEQYF. CDR3 in DNA: TGTGCCAGCAGCTTGGTGGCGGGAGGATCCTACGAGCAGTACTTC.

The chain employs TRBV18 and TRBJ2-7; 9 bases align to TRBD2. The CDR3 extends over 19 amino acids. Per the germline V gene, CDR1 is KGHSH and CDR2 is LQKENI. Trimming cost V 1 base and J 0 bases; bases outside gene matches: 13. The CDR3 loop is CASSPQPGLAPSHSYEQYF. As DNA, the CDR3 is TGTGCCAGCTCACCACAACCGGGACTAGCCCCATCTCACTCCTACGAGCAGTACTTC. The variable domain in full, with the rest retrieved from reference TRBV18 and TRBJ2-7, is NAGVMQNPRHLVRRRGQEARLRCSPMKGHSHVYWYRQLPEEGLKFMVYLQKENIIDESGMPKERFSAEFPKEGPSILRIQQVVRGDSAAYFCASSPQPGLAPSHSYEQYFGPGTRLTVT.

About this clone itself: One end of the junction fails to match germline, which may point to a read error. The chain couples TRBV6-6 to TRBJ1-5, with D possibly TRBD1 on 5 matching bases. CDR1 is MNHNY, CDR2 SVGAGI, per germline (reference sequence). The CDR3 length is 16 residues. The DNA of the CDR3 is TGCGCCAGCAGTCCGCCCGGGGCGGGAAGCAATCAGCCCCAGCATTTT. Translated, it gives CASSPPGAGSNQPQHF.

The chain uses TRBV5-1 and TRBJ1-6; D uncertain. V lost 4 bases and J lost 8, with 16 bases in between. Germline CDR1 and CDR2: SGHRS and YFSETQ. The CDR3 has 15 residues. CDR3 sequence (DNA): TGCGCCAGCAGCATCACCGGACCAAGGGATTCACCCCTCCACTTT. Protein sequence: CASSITGPRDSPLHF.

This chain connects TRBV7-9 to TRBJ2-1; 8 bases are a match to TRBD1. Germline assignment: CDR1 SEHNR and CDR2 FQNEAQ (reference sequence). The V and J ends lost 1 base and 8 bases, in that order; junction bases with no gene match: 16. The CDR3 has 18 amino acids. The CDR3 protein is CASSLGIQGAFQIYEQFF. For the CDR3, the DNA is TGTGCCAGCAGCTTAGGAATCCAGGGGGCGTTTCAGATCTATGAGCAGTTCTTC. The variable domain in full, completed from reference TRBV7-9 and TRBJ2-1, reads DTGVSQNPRHKITKRGQNVTFRCDPISEHNRLYWYRQTLGQGPEFLTYFQNEAQLEKSRLLSDRFSAERPKGSFSTLEIQRTEQGDSAMYLCASSLGIQGAFQIYEQFFGPGTRLTVL.

The rearrangement joins TRBV2 to TRBJ2-3, with 9 nucleotides matching TRBD2. This CDR3 region has 17 residues. V lost 7 bases to trimming and J lost 2 bases; unmatched junction nucleotides: 13. The germline V gene has CDR1 SNHLY and CDR2 FYNNEI. In DNA, the CDR3 is TGTGCCAGCACTCTCTTCGCGGGAGGGCCGGTCACAGATACGCAGTATTTT. It translates to CASTLFAGGPVTDTQYF.

Regarding this clone: This same CDR3 is encoded by further DNA sequences in the sample. Here the CDR3 reads CASSLAGSSYEQYF. The CDR3 bases are TGTGCCAGCAGCTTAGCGGGGAGCTCCTACGAGCAGTACTTC. The V call is TRBV7-2, the J call TRBJ2-7; TRBD2 might be the D (5 bases). The V end was cut by 0 bases, the J end by 0 bases, with 6 bases between. CDR1 is SGHTA, CDR2 FQGNSA, per germline. The CDR3 runs to 14 residues.

The gene calls are TRBV6-1 and TRBJ2-7, with D perhaps TRBD2 (5 bases). V gave up 6 bases and J gave up 2 bases, with 14 bases separating them. Germline CDR1 is MNHNS and CDR2 is SASEGT. The CDR3 extends over 14 amino acids. In DNA form, the CDR3 reads TGTGCCAGCAGCCGCGCGGACTGGCCCTACGAGCAGTACTTC. Protein product: CASSRADWPYEQYF.

The rearrangement joins TRBV19 to TRBJ1-1, with D tentatively TRBD1 (6 bases). This CDR3 spans 19 amino acids. V was pared by 5 bases and J by 1 base, with 26 bases between. The germline V gene has CDR1 LNHDA and CDR2 SQIVND (reference sequence). CDR3: CASSPRRRGLGVKNTEAFF. CDR3 DNA sequence: TGTGCCAGTAGTCCCCGCCGCAGGGGCCTGGGGGTGAAGAACACTGAAGCTTTCTTT.

The chain combines TRBV7-2 with TRBJ2-2, with D maybe TRBD2 (8 bases). CDR3 length: 16 residues. CDR1 and CDR2 (germline): SGHTA, FQGNSA. V lost 5 bases to trimming and J lost 1 base, with 14 bases between them. CDR3 loop: CASSTQGTRNTGELFF. The CDR3 coding sequence is TGTGCCAGCAGCACACAGGGGACTAGGAACACCGGGGAGCTGTTTTTT.

The rearrangement links TRBV19 to TRBJ1-5, with TRBD1 matching 9 bases. CDR3 length: 16 residues. V lost 3 bases and J lost 3; bases outside the gene matches: 6. Germline assignment: CDR1 LNHDA and CDR2 SQIVND (reference sequence). Here the CDR3 reads CASSIRTGGNNQPQHF. The CDR3 region has the DNA TGTGCCAGTAGTATTAGAACAGGGGGCAACAATCAGCCCCAGCATTTT. Full variable domain (rest looked up from reference TRBV19 and TRBJ1-5): DGGITQSPKYLFRKEGQNVTLSCEQNLNHDAMYWYRQDPGQGLRLIYYSQIVNDFQKGDIAEGYSVSREKKESFPLTVTSAQKNPTAFYLCASSIRTGGNNQPQHFGDGTRLSIL.

The chain recombines TRBV15 with TRBJ1-2, with D tentatively TRBD1 (5 bases). The CDR3 contains 15 residues. Germline V lookup: CDR1 LNHNV, CDR2 YYDKDF (reference sequence). V was trimmed by 0 bases and J by 4 bases, leaving 12 bases between them. Here the CDR3 DNA reads TGTGCCACCAGCAGAGATCCTACAGGCGCCTATGGCTACACCTTC. It yields the protein CATSRDPTGAYGYTF.

The chain carries TRBV30 and TRBJ2-6; TRBD1 matches at 10 bases. The germline CDR1 and CDR2 sequences are GTSNPN and SVGIG (reference sequence). This CDR3 has 18 amino acids. V shed 4 bases, J shed 0 bases, and the junction held 9 bases outside the gene matches. In DNA, the CDR3 is TGTGCCTGGATGTCACGGGGACAGGGGAGCTCTGGGGCCAACGTCCTGACTTTC. This encodes CAWMSRGQGSSGANVLTF.

On this clone: This specimen includes other DNA sequences encoding the same CDR3. The J gene is TRBJ2-3, the V gene TRBV2, with D hard to call. Between the trimmed V and J ends, which lost 6 bases and 1 base, there was a span of 2 bases. The CDR3 is 11 residues long. Germline CDR1 SNHLY, CDR2 FYNNEI. The CDR3 protein is CASRGTDTQYF. CDR3 sequence (DNA): TGTGCCAGCAGGGGCACAGATACGCAGTATTTT.

The V and J genes are TRBV18 and TRBJ2-7, with TRBD1 identical over 9 bases. V lost 5 bases to trimming and J lost 4 bases; unmatched junction nucleotides: 3. CDR1 and CDR2 (germline): KGHSH, LQKENI. This CDR3 comprises 13 residues. In DNA, the CDR3 is TGTGCCAGCTCAGCCGGGACAGGGTACGAGCAGTACTTC. Its protein product is CASSAGTGYEQYF.

This clone was recorded only once. J is TRBJ1-1 and V is TRBV5-5; D not resolved. Germline lookup yields CDR1 SGHKS and CDR2 YYEKEE (reference sequence). V dropped 4 bases and J dropped 4 bases, with 17 bases sitting between them. This CDR3 comprises 15 residues. The DNA for the CDR3 is TGTGCCAGCAGCCCCGGACCGTCGTCACTCACTGAAGCTTTCTTT. It is translated as CASSPGPSSLTEAFF.

Points on this clone: At the DNA level, this CDR3 is encoded by other sequences in the same sample as well. The V call is TRBV7-2, the J call TRBJ1-6; D ambiguous. CDR3 length: 12 residues. The V gene lost 5 bases and the J gene lost 4 bases, with 3 bases spanning the gap. Per the germline V gene, CDR1 is SGHTA and CDR2 is FQGNSA. The CDR3 DNA follows: TGTGCCAGCAGCCGATATAATTCACCCCTCCACTTT. As protein: CASSRYNSPLHF. Together with reference TRBV7-2 and TRBJ1-6, the CDR3 gives the full variable domain: GAGVSQSPSNKVTEKGKDVELRCDPISGHTALYWYRQSLGQGLEFLIYFQGNSAPDKSGLPSDRFSAERTGGSVSTLTIQRTQQEDSAVYLCASSRYNSPLHFGNGTRLTVT.

This sequence joins TRBV5-1 and TRBJ2-1; 7 bases are shared with TRBD1. Germline V gives CDR1 SGHRS, CDR2 YFSETQ. This CDR3 has 14 residues. V was pared by 6 bases and J by 4 bases, with 7 bases of the junction left unmatched. The CDR3 DNA follows: TGCGCCAGCAACTCGGGACAGTTTTACAATGAGCAGTTCTTC. This gives the protein CASNSGQFYNEQFF.

CDR3 sequence: CASSQTNYGYTF. The CDR3 DNA reads TGTGCCAGCAGCCAGACTAACTATGGCTACACCTTC. V usage is TRBV6-5 and J usage is TRBJ1-2; D remains unclear. The germline V gene has CDR1 MNHEY and CDR2 SVGAGI. V shed 6 bases and J shed 0 bases, with 5 bases lying between them. CDR3 length equals 12 residues.

This sequence joins TRBV28 and TRBJ2-3; 7 positions match TRBD2. Trimming at V came to 5 bases and at J to 0 bases, leaving 14 bases not matched to a gene. CDR3 length equals 18 residues. Looked up from germline, CDR1 is MDHEN and CDR2 is SYDVKM. In nucleotides, the CDR3 is TGTGCCAGCAGTCCCCGGGGAGGGGCCCCTAAAAGCACAGATACGCAGTATTTT. This codes for CASSPRGGAPKSTDTQYF.

The rearrangement links TRBV27 to TRBJ2-1; D may be TRBD2 (5 bases). Per germline, CDR1 MNHEY and CDR2 SMNVEV (reference sequence). This CDR3 region has 16 residues. The V end lost 2 bases, the J end lost 3 bases, and 14 bases lay between the germline ends. The CDR3 DNA follows: TGTGCCAGCAGTTTAAGGAACGGGGTGATCTACAATGAGCAGTTCTTC. Amino acid sequence: CASSLRNGVIYNEQFF.

The V and J genes are TRBV5-4 and TRBJ2-7; TRBD2 matches at 12 bases. Losses at the gene ends were 0 bases for V and 2 bases for J; bases not matched to a gene: 3. CDR1 is SGHNT and CDR2 is YYREEE in the germline V gene (reference sequence). The CDR3 covers 16 residues. Here the CDR3 reads CASSLEGLAGTYEQYF. The CDR3 DNA reads TGTGCCAGCAGCTTGGAAGGACTAGCGGGGACCTACGAGCAGTACTTC.

The chain has TRBV5-4 and TRBJ1-2; no clear D. Per germline, CDR1 SGHNT and CDR2 YYREEE (reference sequence). CDR3 length: 14 amino acids. Deletions cut 4 bases from V and 2 bases from J, with 12 bases between. CDR3 loop: CASSHPRTNYGYTF. The CDR3 nucleotides are TGTGCCAGCAGCCACCCCCGGACGAACTATGGCTACACCTTC.

The genes are TRBV2 and TRBJ1-6; D is unresolved. Trimming took 1 base from V and 4 from J, leaving 8 bases between them. CDR1 SNHLY and CDR2 FYNNEI come from the germline V gene. The CDR3 covers 15 residues. The CDR3 region has the DNA TGTGCCAGCAGTGAAGAGAAGGCTTATAATTCACCCCTCCACTTT. It translates to CASSEEKAYNSPLHF.

The genes are TRBV28 and TRBJ1-4; 7 bases fit TRBD1. The CDR3 runs to 14 residues. The germline V gene encodes CDR1 MDHEN and CDR2 SYDVKM. J lost 5 bases, V lost 3 bases, and 3 bases had no gene match. The CDR3 spells CASSFEQGNEKLFF. CDR3 coding DNA: TGTGCCAGCAGTTTCGAACAGGGGAATGAAAAACTGTTTTTT.

The CDR3 coding sequence is TGTGCCAGCAGCCCCCGGGGGGGCGCGACCGGGGAGCTGTTTTTT. Translated: CASSPRGGATGELFF. This sequence joins TRBV7-2 and TRBJ2-2; TRBD2 matches at 8 bases. The CDR3 totals 15 residues. Germline V gene lookup returns CDR1 SGHTA and CDR2 FQGNSA. Trimming removed 5 bases from V and 5 bases from J; junction bases left unmatched: 7.